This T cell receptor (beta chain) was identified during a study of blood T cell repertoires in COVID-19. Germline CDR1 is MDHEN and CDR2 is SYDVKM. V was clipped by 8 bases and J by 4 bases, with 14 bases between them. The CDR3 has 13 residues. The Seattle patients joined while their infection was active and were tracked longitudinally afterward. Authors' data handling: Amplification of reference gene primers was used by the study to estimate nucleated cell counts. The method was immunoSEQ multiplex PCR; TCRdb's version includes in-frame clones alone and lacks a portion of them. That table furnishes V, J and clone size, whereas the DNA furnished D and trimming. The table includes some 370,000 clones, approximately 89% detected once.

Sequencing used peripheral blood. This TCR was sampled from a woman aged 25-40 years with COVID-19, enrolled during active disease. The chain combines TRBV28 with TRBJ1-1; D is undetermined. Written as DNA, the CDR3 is TGTGCCAGCTTGCGACAAGGAGGCACTGAAGCTTTCTTT. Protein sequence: CASLRQGGTEAFF.